Following are 8 T cell receptor beta chains from one sample sequenced in a study of cytomegalovirus exposure and HLA in healthy donors. It was with 60 Vbeta and 13 Jbeta primers that the PCR ran. Libraries were prepared by immunoSEQ multiplex PCR; TCRdb keeps only in-frame clonotypes and omits some of them. The sample lists about 120,000 clones; 81% were seen once. The sequenced sample was PBMCs. Receptors originate from a woman in her thirties in good health and CMV-seronegative.

The chain recombines TRBV11-2 with TRBJ2-5, with TRBD2 matching 12 bases. The J call is uncertain, as TRBJ2-7 better fits the DNA end. Germline V lookup: CDR1 SGHAT, CDR2 FQNNGV. The CDR3 has 16 amino acids. The CDR3 protein is CASSLGRTSGTYEQYF. The CDR3 DNA reads TGTGCCAGCAGCTTAGGTAGGACTAGCGGGACCTACGAGCAGTACTTC.

The chain uses TRBV6-1 and TRBJ2-2, with a tentative D call TRBD1 (6 bases). The CDR3 consists of 15 residues. Germline-derived CDR1 and CDR2 are MNHNS and SASEGT. Trimming removed 2 bases at V and 4 bases at J, with 11 bases between. CDR3 in amino acids: CASSESGHRTGELFF. In DNA form, the CDR3 reads TGTGCCAGCAGTGAATCGGGACACCGCACCGGGGAGCTGTTTTTT.

This chain uses TRBV28 with TRBJ2-3; 10 bases line up with TRBD2. The CDR3 consists of 15 residues. Germline V lookup: CDR1 MDHEN, CDR2 SYDVKM. The V segment lost 5 bases and the J segment 3 bases; nucleotides outside the gene matches: 5. Here the CDR3 reads CASSTSSGGTDTQYF. CDR3 in DNA: TGTGCCAGCAGTACCTCTAGCGGGGGTACAGATACGCAGTATTTT. Using reference TRBV28 and TRBJ2-3 for the parts outside the CDR3, the full variable domain is DVKVTQSSRYLVKRTGEKVFLECVQDMDHENMFWYRQDPGLGLRLIYFSYDVKMKEKGDIPEGYSVSREKKERFSLILESASTNQTSMYLCASSTSSGGTDTQYFGPGTRLTVL.

In its sample, this clone was seen a few times. The rearrangement joins TRBV6-1 to TRBJ1-2; D uncertain. Germline V gives CDR1 MNHNS, CDR2 SASEGT. The CDR3 runs 13 residues. V was cut by 1 base and J by 8 bases, with 11 bases left in between. The CDR3 is CASSEGHPQGYTF. CDR3 nucleotides: TGTGCCAGCAGTGAAGGGCACCCACAAGGCTACACCTTC.

This chain links TRBV27 with TRBJ2-7; TRBD2 might be the D (6 bases). Germline V lookup: CDR1 MNHEY, CDR2 SMNVEV (reference sequence). V was cut by 6 bases and J by 0 bases, with 21 bases left in between. This CDR3 spans 17 amino acids. The CDR3 spells CASRTYGQAGNSYEQYF. CDR3 nucleotides: TGTGCCAGCAGAACTTACGGTCAGGCGGGGAACTCCTACGAGCAGTACTTC.

The chain employs TRBV5-1 and TRBJ2-7, with D possibly TRBD2 on 5 matching bases. The CDR3 has 15 amino acids. The V end lost 2 bases, the J end lost 4 bases, and 16 bases lay between the germline ends. Germline V gives CDR1 SGHRS, CDR2 YFSETQ. This chain's CDR3 is CASSLGRAAGYEQYF. CDR3 coding DNA: TGCGCCAGCAGCTTAGGGAGAGCCGCCGGATACGAGCAGTACTTC.

The chain has TRBV2 and TRBJ2-7; 7 bases agree with TRBD1. Trimming cost V 9 bases and J 0 bases; bases outside gene matches: 5. From germline, CDR1 is SNHLY and CDR2 FYNNEI. The CDR3 is 13 amino acids. This CDR3 reads CARGTGVSYEQYF. CDR3 nucleotides: TGTGCCAGGGGAACAGGGGTCTCCTACGAGCAGTACTTC.

The chain carries TRBV30 and TRBJ2-7; 8 nucleotides agree with TRBD2. V lost 2 bases and J lost 0; bases outside the gene matches: 6. Germline V gene sequence: CDR1 GTSNPN, CDR2 SVGIG (reference sequence). The CDR3 length is 15 residues. CDR3 protein: CAWSLGGRPSYEQYF. The CDR3 nucleotides read TGTGCCTGGAGTTTGGGCGGGAGGCCCTCCTACGAGCAGTACTTC.